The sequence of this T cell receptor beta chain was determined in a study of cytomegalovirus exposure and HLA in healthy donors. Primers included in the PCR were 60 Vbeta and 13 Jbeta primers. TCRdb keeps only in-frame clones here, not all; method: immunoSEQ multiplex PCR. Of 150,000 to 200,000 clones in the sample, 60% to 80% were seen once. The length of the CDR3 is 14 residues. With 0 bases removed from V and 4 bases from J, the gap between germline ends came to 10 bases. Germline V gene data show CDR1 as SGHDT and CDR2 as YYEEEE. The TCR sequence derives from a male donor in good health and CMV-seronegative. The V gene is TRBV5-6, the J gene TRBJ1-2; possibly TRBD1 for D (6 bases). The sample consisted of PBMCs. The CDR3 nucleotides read TGTGCCAGCAGCTTGGGGATACAGGGCTATGGCTACACCTTC. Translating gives CASSLGIQGYGYTF.